This entry lists 31 T cell receptor beta chains sequenced from one sample in a study of T cell responses to AZD1222 COVID-19 vaccine. Generated by immunoSEQ multiplex PCR, the TCRdb table keeps only in-frame clones and is missing some. In the table there are some 110,000 clones, approximately 90% of which are singletons. Material: peripheral blood, obtained on day 0 of AZD1222 vaccination. These TCRs come from an adult in good health.

The J gene is TRBJ2-7, the V gene TRBV14; unclear D gene. CDR1 and CDR2 from the germline V gene are SGHDN and FVKESK. The CDR3 loop spans 13 amino acids. Trimming stripped 4 bases from V and 2 bases from J, with 9 bases between. The CDR3 coding sequence is TGTGCCAGCAGCCTACAGCTTACCTACGAGCAGTACTTC. Amino acids: CASSLQLTYEQYF. The variable domain in full, with the rest retrieved from reference TRBV14 and TRBJ2-7, is EAGVTQFPSHSVIEKGQTVTLRCDPISGHDNLYWYRRVMGKEIKFLLHFVKESKQDESGMPNNRFLAERTGGTYSTLKVQPAELEDSGVYFCASSLQLTYEQYFGPGTRLTVT.

The chain recombines TRBV4-3 with TRBJ2-1; either TRBD1 or TRBD2 may fit D (6 bases each). Germline V lookup: CDR1 LGHNA, CDR2 YSLEER. The CDR3 has 18 residues. V shed 1 base and J shed 10 bases, with 26 bases lying between them. The CDR3 region is CASSQVGGPSALPREQFF. In DNA form, the CDR3 reads TGCGCCAGCAGCCAAGTAGGGGGGCCTAGCGCCCTACCGAGAGAGCAGTTCTTC.

This clone showed up just a few times. V and J are TRBV30 and TRBJ2-7, with a tentative D call TRBD1 (6 bases). The germline V and J ends were trimmed by 4 bases and 3 bases, with 13 bases remaining between them. Germline V lookup: CDR1 GTSNPN, CDR2 SVGIG (reference sequence). The CDR3 has 13 amino acids. The CDR3 reads CAWKWGPDYEQYF. Written as DNA, the CDR3 is TGTGCCTGGAAGTGGGGGCCAGACTACGAGCAGTACTTC.

The V gene is TRBV28, the J gene TRBJ2-6; D call uncertain. The CDR3 spans 17 residues. With 2 bases removed from V and 0 bases from J, the gap between germline ends came to 11 bases. The V gene's germline CDR1 is MDHEN and CDR2 SYDVKM. CDR3 DNA sequence: TGTGCCAGCAGTTTAAGTGCACTGGGCTCTGGGGCCAACGTCCTGACTTTC. Protein product: CASSLSALGSGANVLTF.

J is TRBJ1-5 and V is TRBV19; no clear D. Germline values: CDR1 LNHDA, CDR2 SQIVND (reference sequence). This CDR3 has 15 amino acids. The germline V and J ends were trimmed by 3 bases and 1 base, with 10 bases remaining between them. CDR3 protein: CASSILEISNQPQHF. CDR3 nucleotides: TGTGCCAGTAGTATTCTGGAGATCAGCAATCAGCCCCAGCATTTT.

This clone was observed a handful of times. The CDR3 DNA follows: TGTGCCAGCAGTTCCAGGGTGGGCGAGCAGTACTTC. This encodes CASSSRVGEQYF. The chain employs TRBV12-3 or TRBV12-4 and TRBJ2-7, with D tentatively TRBD1 (5 bases). V was pared by 4 bases and J by 6 bases, with 10 bases between. The CDR3 is 12 amino acids.

This clone has just one count. The chain is built from TRBV28 and TRBJ2-7; tentative D call: TRBD2 (6 bases). The V gene's germline CDR1 is MDHEN and CDR2 SYDVKM. With 7 bases removed from V and 2 bases from J, the gap between germline ends came to 21 bases. The CDR3 runs 16 residues. The CDR3 DNA is TGTGCCAGCATCCCCTCCGAGGCGGGAAGGACCTACGAGCAGTACTTC. Residues: CASIPSEAGRTYEQYF.

This clone was recorded only once. The chain is built from TRBV12-3 or TRBV12-4 and TRBJ2-3; no firm D call. V dropped 6 bases and J dropped 4 bases, with 8 bases sitting between them. This CDR3 region has 12 residues. The CDR3, as DNA: TGTGCCAGCAGCTCGATCGCAGATACGCAGTATTTT. It yields the protein CASSSIADTQYF.

Details on this clone: This same CDR3 is encoded by further DNA sequences in the sample. The chain couples TRBV15 to TRBJ2-7; either TRBD1 or TRBD2 may fit D (5 bases each). The V gene's germline CDR1 is LNHNV and CDR2 YYDKDF (reference sequence). The CDR3 contains 14 residues. Trimming shortened V by 1 base and J by 0 bases, and 7 bases separated the two germline ends. The CDR3 reads CATSRVGDSYEQYF. For the CDR3, the DNA is TGTGCCACCAGCAGAGTGGGGGACTCCTACGAGCAGTACTTC.

This chain connects TRBV19 to TRBJ1-1; unclear D gene. The V end was cut by 7 bases, the J end by 7 bases, with 25 bases between. This CDR3 has 16 residues. Germline V gene sequence: CDR1 LNHDA, CDR2 SQIVND (reference sequence). The CDR3 sequence is CASTAKAGFVQVEAFF. CDR3 sequence (DNA): TGTGCCAGTACCGCCAAGGCGGGGTTCGTTCAGGTTGAAGCTTTCTTT.

The chain couples TRBV6-4 to TRBJ1-5, with D possibly TRBD1 on 6 matching bases. Germline V gene lookup returns CDR1 MRHNA and CDR2 SNTAGT. CDR3 length: 15 amino acids. Trimming took off 4 bases at V and 2 bases at J, with 12 bases between the two ends. CDR3 region: CASSAEGGGNQPQHF. CDR3 nucleotides: TGTGCCAGCAGTGCTGAGGGGGGCGGCAATCAGCCCCAGCATTTT.

The chain carries TRBV5-1 and TRBJ1-2; TRBD1 is a possible D gene (6 bases). Germline V lookup: CDR1 SGHRS, CDR2 YFSETQ. This CDR3 spans 13 amino acids. Trimming removed 4 bases at V and 6 bases at J, with 13 bases between. The CDR3, as DNA: TGCGCCAGCAGCCCCGGGACAAACCATGGCTACACCTTC. Translated, it gives CASSPGTNHGYTF.

This chain uses TRBV19 with TRBJ1-1; 9 nucleotides agree with TRBD1. CDR1 is LNHDA and CDR2 is SQIVND in the germline V gene (reference sequence). The trim removed 4 bases at V and 6 bases at J, leaving 9 bases unmatched. The CDR3 length is 15 residues. CDR3 in DNA: TGTGCCAGTAGTAAACTGGGACAGGGAATCGCTGAAGCTTTCTTT. It yields the protein CASSKLGQGIAEAFF.

This chain joins TRBV30 and TRBJ2-2; no reliable D call. The V gene's germline CDR1 is GTSNPN and CDR2 SVGIG (reference sequence). The CDR3 contains 12 residues. V dropped 3 bases and J dropped 7 bases, with 9 bases sitting between them. DNA for the CDR3: TGTGCCTGGAGGACCGTTGGCGGGGAGCTGTTTTTT. This gives the protein CAWRTVGGELFF.

The chain has TRBV13 and TRBJ1-2; 8 positions match TRBD1. The CDR3 spans 15 residues. Germline V lookup: CDR1 PRHDT, CDR2 FYEKMQ (reference sequence). V gave up 6 bases and J gave up 1 base; unmatched junction bases: 7. The CDR3 region has the DNA TGTGCCAGCAGAAAAAACAGGGGGGATAACTATGGCTACACCTTC. Translated: CASRKNRGDNYGYTF.

V usage is TRBV27 and J usage is TRBJ1-1; D not resolved. The CDR3 length is 15 residues. The V gene lost 7 bases and the J gene lost 4 bases, with 19 bases spanning the gap. Germline CDR1 is MNHEY and CDR2 is SMNVEV (reference sequence). The CDR3 protein is CASKLATPGGTEAFF. The CDR3 DNA reads as TGTGCCAGCAAACTAGCGACCCCAGGAGGCACTGAAGCTTTCTTT.

The CDR3 DNA is TGTGCCAGTAGTATAGGTACAGGGACGGGTCGAGAGACCCAGTACTTC. This encodes CASSIGTGTGRETQYF. This sequence joins TRBV19 and TRBJ2-5, with D possibly matching TRBD1 (6 bases). The V end was cut by 1 base, the J end by 4 bases, with 16 bases between. The CDR3 is 16 amino acids. The germline V gene has CDR1 LNHDA and CDR2 SQIVND (reference sequence).

J is TRBJ1-4 and V is TRBV25-1; TRBD1 is a possible D gene (6 bases). The CDR3 sequence is 16 residues long. The germline V gene encodes CDR1 MGHDK and CDR2 SYGVNS. Trimming left V 6 bases short and J 8 bases short, with 22 bases between. CDR3: CASSPPMQDRTEKLFF. In DNA form, the CDR3 reads TGTGCCAGCAGCCCTCCGATGCAGGACAGAACAGAAAAACTGTTTTTT.

The rearrangement joins TRBV14 to TRBJ2-1; 8 nucleotides line up with TRBD1. This CDR3 has 15 amino acids. V trimming: 6 bases; J trimming: 7 bases; junction bases outside the gene matches: 11. Germline V gene data show CDR1 as SGHDN and CDR2 as FVKESK. CDR3 sequence (DNA): TGTGCCAGCAGGCCGACAGGGGCCGGGACTAATGAGCAGTTCTTC. Translated: CASRPTGAGTNEQFF.

This clone has only one observation. CDR3 in amino acids: CASSVVWRTGELFF. In DNA form, the CDR3 reads TGTGCCAGCAGCGTAGTTTGGCGCACCGGGGAGCTGTTTTTT. The rearrangement links TRBV9 to TRBJ2-2; D not resolved. V shed 0 bases and J shed 4 bases, with 7 bases lying between them. The CDR3 is 14 residues long. The germline V gene encodes CDR1 SGDLS and CDR2 YYNGEE.

The chain uses TRBV1 and TRBJ2-1; TRBD2 is the table's D call, not checked against the DNA. TRBV1 is listed as a pseudogene. This CDR3 is built from 17 residues. The CDR3: CTSSQDGPAGGPNEQFF. The CDR3 coding sequence is TGCACCAGCAGCCAAGACGGGCCAGCGGGGGGGCCAAATGAGCAGTTCTTC.

The genes are TRBV4-2 and TRBJ2-1; 8 nucleotides agree with TRBD2. CDR1 LGHNA and CDR2 YNFKEQ come from the germline V gene. The J segment lost 2 bases and the V segment lost 0 bases, leaving 6 bases of the junction unmatched. The CDR3 is made up of 17 amino acids. The CDR3 nucleotides read TGTGCCAGCAGCCAAGAGTCGCGGGGGGACCCCTACAATGAGCAGTTCTTC. Amino acid sequence: CASSQESRGDPYNEQFF.

The chain carries TRBV13 and TRBJ2-7; unclear D gene. CDR1 and CDR2 (germline): PRHDT, FYEKMQ (reference sequence). The V gene lost 5 bases and the J gene lost 5 bases, with 7 bases spanning the gap. CDR3 length: 11 amino acids. The DNA for the CDR3 is TGTGCCAGCAGCCCCGCGCACGAGCAGTACTTC. Protein: CASSPAHEQYF.

This chain links TRBV15 with TRBJ2-3, with D possibly being TRBD1 or TRBD2 (6 bases each). Germline V gene sequence: CDR1 LNHNV, CDR2 YYDKDF (reference sequence). Trimming left V 1 base short and J 5 bases short, with 13 bases between. This CDR3 is 15 amino acids long. The CDR3 loop reads CATSRGGQGGDTQYF. The DNA for the CDR3 is TGTGCCACCAGCAGAGGGGGGCAGGGAGGAGATACGCAGTATTTT.

The CDR3 reads CASRVALSTDTQYF. The CDR3, as DNA: TGCGCCAGCAGGGTAGCGCTCAGCACAGATACGCAGTATTTT. The chain uses TRBV5-1 and TRBJ2-3; tentatively, D is TRBD2 (5 bases). V was cut by 5 bases and J by 0 bases, with 10 bases left in between. The CDR3 runs to 14 residues. CDR1 and CDR2 (germline): SGHRS, YFSETQ.

V usage is TRBV3-1 (or the pseudogene TRBV3-2) and J usage is TRBJ1-5; 11 positions match TRBD1. This CDR3 region has 14 residues. V was clipped by 8 bases and J by 4 bases; unmatched bases: 4. Looked up from germline, CDR1 is LGHDT and CDR2 is YNNKEL (reference sequence). CDR3 region: CASPGTGGNQPQHF. The CDR3 DNA reads TGTGCCAGCCCCGGGACAGGGGGAAATCAGCCCCAGCATTTT.

The chain carries TRBV27 and TRBJ2-3, with unresolved D. The CDR3 has 16 amino acids. CDR1 is MNHEY and CDR2 is SMNVEV in the germline V gene (reference sequence). The V end was cut by 2 bases, the J end by 0 bases, with 12 bases between. This CDR3 is CASSLGASPSTDTQYF. In DNA, the CDR3 is TGTGCCAGCAGTTTAGGAGCGTCTCCTAGCACAGATACGCAGTATTTT.

The genes are TRBV4-3 and TRBJ1-3; a weak D match, TRBD1 (6 bases). Looked up from germline, CDR1 is LGHNA and CDR2 is YSLEER. Deletions cut 8 bases from V and 7 bases from J, with 21 bases between. CDR3 length equals 15 residues. The CDR3 here is CASPGGAANWNTIYF. As DNA, the CDR3 is TGCGCCAGCCCCGGGGGGGCAGCCAATTGGAACACCATATATTTT.

J is TRBJ1-2 and V is TRBV18; 8 bases are shared with TRBD1. The CDR3 totals 17 residues. Germline V lookup: CDR1 KGHSH, CDR2 LQKENI. Unmatched junction bases numbered 12, after V lost 3 bases and J lost 3 bases. The DNA of the CDR3 is TGTGCCAGCTCACCTCAGGACAGGGAGTTAGGTCACTATGGCTACACCTTC. It is translated as CASSPQDRELGHYGYTF.

The rearrangement joins TRBV19 to TRBJ2-1; 12 nucleotides agree with TRBD2. The CDR3 is 14 amino acids. The germline CDR1 and CDR2 sequences are LNHDA and SQIVND (reference sequence). The CDR3: CAIPLAGGRDEQFF. The CDR3 bases are TGTGCTATCCCCCTAGCGGGAGGGAGGGATGAGCAGTTCTTC.

The genes are TRBV25-1 and TRBJ2-3; 11 bases align to TRBD2. The CDR3 totals 16 residues. Unmatched junction bases numbered 10, after V lost 4 bases and J lost 7 bases. The V gene's germline CDR1 is MGHDK and CDR2 SYGVNS. The CDR3 coding sequence is TGTGCCAGCAGTGCCGACCTAGCGGGGGGTCGTAATACGCAGTATTTT. Translation gives CASSADLAGGRNTQYF.